One sample yielded the 8 T cell receptor beta chains listed below, sequenced in a study of control samples from healthy donors and cancer patients (TCRdb year 2020). Receptor amplification or capture employed the immunoSEQ multiplex PCR assay. TCRdb mirrors the immuneACCESS table, restricted to in-frame sequences. Some clones are absent from its copies; in checked studies, under half trace to an unresolved V gene, and the reason for the others is unknown. The sample yields about 98,000 clones; around 80% were counted once. The ten largest clones add up to 8% to 11% of the sample. Sequenced: blood. The receptors were gathered from a woman in her twenties or thirties in good health.

V and J are TRBV9 and TRBJ2-1; TRBD2 agrees at 10 bases. Germline CDR1 and CDR2: SGDLS and YYNGEE. V lost 3 bases to trimming and J lost 2 bases; unmatched junction nucleotides: 2. The CDR3 extends over 15 amino acids. CDR3 protein: CASSDLAGAYNEQFF. As DNA, the CDR3 is TGTGCCAGCAGCGATCTAGCGGGGGCCTACAATGAGCAGTTCTTC. Based on the CDR3 plus reference TRBV9 and TRBJ2-1, the full variable domain is DSGVTQTPKHLITATGQRVTLRCSPRSGDLSVYWYQQSLDQGLQFLIQYYNGEERAKGNILERFSAQQFPDLHSELNLSSLELGDSALYFCASSDLAGAYNEQFFGPGTRLTVL.

The rearrangement uses TRBV5-8 and TRBJ1-5, with D possibly being TRBD1 (6 bases). Germline lookup yields CDR1 SGHTS and CDR2 YDEGEE. V lost 4 bases, J lost 4 bases, and 15 bases lay in between. The CDR3 is made up of 15 amino acids. The CDR3 DNA sequence: TGTGCCAGCAGCCTGGACAGAAAAGGGAATCAGCCCCAGCATTTT. It is translated as CASSLDRKGNQPQHF.

This clone was seen more than once but under ten times. The genes are TRBV9 and TRBJ1-1; a weak D match, TRBD1 (5 bases). V was trimmed by 3 bases and J by 3 bases, leaving 9 bases between them. Germline-derived CDR1 and CDR2 are SGDLS and YYNGEE. The CDR3 is 13 amino acids. The CDR3 region has the DNA TGTGCCAGCAGCGCCAGGGAGTACACTGAAGCTTTCTTT. Its protein is CASSAREYTEAFF.

This clone turned up a few times. The CDR3 coding sequence is TGTGCCAGCTCCCTCATACAGGGTGAAGCTTTCTTT. Amino acid sequence: CASSLIQGEAFF. The chain recombines TRBV18 with TRBJ1-1, with a tentative D call TRBD1 (6 bases). CDR1 KGHSH and CDR2 LQKENI come from the germline V gene. CDR3 length equals 12 residues. V lost 6 bases and J 7 bases, leaving 12 bases between the germline ends.

CDR3 bases: TGTGCCAGCTCACCATCGCAGAACACTGAAGCTTTCTTT. Translating it yields CASSPSQNTEAFF. The chain combines TRBV18 with TRBJ1-1; D remains ambiguous. Deletions cut 2 bases from V and 1 base from J, with 5 bases between. This CDR3 is 13 amino acids long. CDR1 is KGHSH, CDR2 LQKENI, per germline. Together with reference TRBV18 and TRBJ1-1, the CDR3 gives the full variable domain: NAGVMQNPRHLVRRRGQEARLRCSPMKGHSHVYWYRQLPEEGLKFMVYLQKENIIDESGMPKERFSAEFPKEGPSILRIQQVVRGDSAAYFCASSPSQNTEAFFGQGTRLTVV.

The chain uses TRBV7-2 and TRBJ2-1, with a possible D match to TRBD2 (6 bases). With 0 bases removed from V and 3 bases from J, the gap between germline ends came to 12 bases. The CDR3 has 16 residues. Germline V gene sequence: CDR1 SGHTA, CDR2 FQGNSA. In DNA, the CDR3 is TGTGCCAGCAGCTTAGCGGTAGGGACTCGCTACAATGAGCAGTTCTTC. This translates into CASSLAVGTRYNEQFF.

Only one count was recorded for this clone. The CDR3 DNA is TGTGCCAGCAGCCCTCTAGGGGGCTCAGGGGGCAGAAACACTGAAGCTTTCTTT. It specifies CASSPLGGSGGRNTEAFF. V usage is TRBV4-2 and J usage is TRBJ1-1; 8 bases are shared with TRBD1. Looked up from germline, CDR1 is LGHNA and CDR2 is YNFKEQ. The ends lost 4 bases at V and 2 bases at J; junction bases unmatched: 15. This CDR3 comprises 18 residues.

This clone occurred once. The V and J genes are TRBV9 and TRBJ1-3; 7 nucleotides align to TRBD1. This CDR3 contains 15 residues. The J segment lost 0 bases and the V segment lost 4 bases, leaving 4 bases of the junction unmatched. Germline V gene data show CDR1 as SGDLS and CDR2 as YYNGEE. The CDR3 nucleotides are TGTGCCAGCAGCTCCCGACAGGGCTCTGGAAACACCATATATTTT. Residues: CASSSRQGSGNTIYF.